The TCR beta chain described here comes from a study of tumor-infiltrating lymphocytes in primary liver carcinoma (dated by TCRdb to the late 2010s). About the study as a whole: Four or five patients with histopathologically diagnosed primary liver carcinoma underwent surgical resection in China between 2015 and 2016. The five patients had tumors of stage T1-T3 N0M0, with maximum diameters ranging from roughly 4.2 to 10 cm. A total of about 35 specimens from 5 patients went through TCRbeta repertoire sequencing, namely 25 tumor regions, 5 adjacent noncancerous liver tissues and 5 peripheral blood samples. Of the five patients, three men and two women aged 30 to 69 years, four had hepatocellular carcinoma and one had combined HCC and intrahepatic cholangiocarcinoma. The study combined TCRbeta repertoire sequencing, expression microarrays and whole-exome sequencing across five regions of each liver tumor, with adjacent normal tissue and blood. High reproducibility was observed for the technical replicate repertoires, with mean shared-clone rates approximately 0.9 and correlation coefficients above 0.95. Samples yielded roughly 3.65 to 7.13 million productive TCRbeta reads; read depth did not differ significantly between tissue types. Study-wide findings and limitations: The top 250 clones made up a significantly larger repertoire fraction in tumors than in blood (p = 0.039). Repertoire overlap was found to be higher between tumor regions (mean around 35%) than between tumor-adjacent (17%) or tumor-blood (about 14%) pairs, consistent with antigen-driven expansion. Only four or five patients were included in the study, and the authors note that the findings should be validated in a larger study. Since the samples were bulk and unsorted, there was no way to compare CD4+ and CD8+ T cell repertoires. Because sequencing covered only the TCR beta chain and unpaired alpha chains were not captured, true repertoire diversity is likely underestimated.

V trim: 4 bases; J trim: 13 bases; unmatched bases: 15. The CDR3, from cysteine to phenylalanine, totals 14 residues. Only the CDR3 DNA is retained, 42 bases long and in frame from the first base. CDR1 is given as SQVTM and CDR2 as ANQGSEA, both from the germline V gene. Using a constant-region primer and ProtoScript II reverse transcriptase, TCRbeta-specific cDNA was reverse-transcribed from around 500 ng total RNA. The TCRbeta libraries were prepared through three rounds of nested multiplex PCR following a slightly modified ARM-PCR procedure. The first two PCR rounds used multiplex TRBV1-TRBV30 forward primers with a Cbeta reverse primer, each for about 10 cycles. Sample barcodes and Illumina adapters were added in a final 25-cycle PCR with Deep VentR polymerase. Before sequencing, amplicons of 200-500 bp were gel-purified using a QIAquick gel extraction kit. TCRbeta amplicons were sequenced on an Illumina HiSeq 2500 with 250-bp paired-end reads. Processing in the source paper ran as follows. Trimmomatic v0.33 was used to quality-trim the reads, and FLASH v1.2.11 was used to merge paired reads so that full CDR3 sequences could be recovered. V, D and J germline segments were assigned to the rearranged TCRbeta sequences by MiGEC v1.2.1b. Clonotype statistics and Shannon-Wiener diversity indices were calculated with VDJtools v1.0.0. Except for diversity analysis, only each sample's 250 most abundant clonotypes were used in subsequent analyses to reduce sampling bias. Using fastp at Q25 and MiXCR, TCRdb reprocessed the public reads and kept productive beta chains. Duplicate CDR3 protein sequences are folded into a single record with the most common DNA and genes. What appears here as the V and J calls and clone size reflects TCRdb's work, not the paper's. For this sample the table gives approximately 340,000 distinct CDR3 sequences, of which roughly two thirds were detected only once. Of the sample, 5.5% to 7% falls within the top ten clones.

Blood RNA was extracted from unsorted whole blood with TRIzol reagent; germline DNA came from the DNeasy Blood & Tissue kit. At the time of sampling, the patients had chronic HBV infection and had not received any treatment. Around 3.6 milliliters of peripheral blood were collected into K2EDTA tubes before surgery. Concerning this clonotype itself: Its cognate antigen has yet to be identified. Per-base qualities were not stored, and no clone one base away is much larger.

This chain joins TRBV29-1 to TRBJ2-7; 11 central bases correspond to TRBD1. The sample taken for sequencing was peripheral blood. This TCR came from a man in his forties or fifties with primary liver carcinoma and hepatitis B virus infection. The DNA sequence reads TGCAGCGTTGTGGGACAGGGGGTCTCGTACGATCACTACTTC. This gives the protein CSVVGQGVSYDHYF.